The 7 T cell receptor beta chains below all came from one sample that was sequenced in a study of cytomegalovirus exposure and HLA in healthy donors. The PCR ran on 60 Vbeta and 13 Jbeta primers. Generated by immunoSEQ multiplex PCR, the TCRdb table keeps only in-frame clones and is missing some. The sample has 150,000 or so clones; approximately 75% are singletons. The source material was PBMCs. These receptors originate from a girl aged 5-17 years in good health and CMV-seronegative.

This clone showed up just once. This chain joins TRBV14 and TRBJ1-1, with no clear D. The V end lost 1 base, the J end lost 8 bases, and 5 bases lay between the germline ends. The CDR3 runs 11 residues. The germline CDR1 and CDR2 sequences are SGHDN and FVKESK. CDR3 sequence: CASSQALEAFF. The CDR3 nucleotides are TGTGCCAGCAGCCAAGCCCTGGAAGCTTTCTTT.

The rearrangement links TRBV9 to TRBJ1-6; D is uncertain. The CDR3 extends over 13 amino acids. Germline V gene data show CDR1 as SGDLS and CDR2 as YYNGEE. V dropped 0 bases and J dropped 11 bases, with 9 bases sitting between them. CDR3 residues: CASSVDGRPPLHF. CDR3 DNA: TGTGCCAGCAGCGTAGATGGGAGGCCACCCCTCCACTTT.

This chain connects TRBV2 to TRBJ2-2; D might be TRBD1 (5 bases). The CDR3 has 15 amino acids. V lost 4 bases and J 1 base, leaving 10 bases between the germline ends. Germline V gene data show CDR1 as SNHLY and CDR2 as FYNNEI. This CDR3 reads CASSGGQRNTGELFF. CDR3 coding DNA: TGTGCCAGCAGTGGGGGCCAGAGGAACACCGGGGAGCTGTTTTTT.

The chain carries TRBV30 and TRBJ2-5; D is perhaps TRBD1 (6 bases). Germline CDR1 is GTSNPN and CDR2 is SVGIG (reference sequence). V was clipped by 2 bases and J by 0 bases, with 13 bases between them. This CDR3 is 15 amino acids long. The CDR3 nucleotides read TGTGCCTGGAGTACCACGAGGGGGTACCAAGAGACCCAGTACTTC. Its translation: CAWSTTRGYQETQYF.

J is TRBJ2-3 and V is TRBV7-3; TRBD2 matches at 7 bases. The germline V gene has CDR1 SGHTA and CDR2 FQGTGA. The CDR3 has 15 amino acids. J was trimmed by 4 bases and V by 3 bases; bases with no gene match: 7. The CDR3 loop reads CASSFGLGSADTQYF. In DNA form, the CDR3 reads TGTGCCAGCAGCTTCGGACTAGGATCCGCAGATACGCAGTATTTT.

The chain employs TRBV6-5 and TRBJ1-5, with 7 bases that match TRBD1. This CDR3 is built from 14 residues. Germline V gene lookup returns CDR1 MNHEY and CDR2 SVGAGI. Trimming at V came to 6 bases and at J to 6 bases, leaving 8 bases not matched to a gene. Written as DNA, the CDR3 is TGTGCCAGCAGACCCGACAGGGCTTTTCAGCCCCAGCATTTT. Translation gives CASRPDRAFQPQHF.

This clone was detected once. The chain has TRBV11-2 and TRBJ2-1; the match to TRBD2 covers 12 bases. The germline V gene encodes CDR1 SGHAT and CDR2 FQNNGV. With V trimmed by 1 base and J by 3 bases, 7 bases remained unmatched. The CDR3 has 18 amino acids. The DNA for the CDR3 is TGTGCCAGCAGCTTAGTCGGGCTAGCGGGGGGGGGCTACAATGAGCAGTTCTTC. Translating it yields CASSLVGLAGGGYNEQFF. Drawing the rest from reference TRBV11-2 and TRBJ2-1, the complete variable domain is EAGVAQSPRYKIIEKRQSVAFWCNPISGHATLYWYQQILGQGPKLLIQFQNNGVVDDSQLPKDRFSAERLKGVDSTLKIQPAKLEDSAVYLCASSLVGLAGGGYNEQFFGPGTRLTVL.